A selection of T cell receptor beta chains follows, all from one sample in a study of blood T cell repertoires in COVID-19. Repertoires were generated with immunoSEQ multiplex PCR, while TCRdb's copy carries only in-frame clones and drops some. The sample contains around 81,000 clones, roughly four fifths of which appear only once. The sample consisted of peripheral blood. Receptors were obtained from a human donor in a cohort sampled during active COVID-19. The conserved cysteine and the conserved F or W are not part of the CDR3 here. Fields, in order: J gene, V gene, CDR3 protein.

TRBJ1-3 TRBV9 ASSPGRGNRNTIY
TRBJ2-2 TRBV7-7 ASSSRGGSFGELF
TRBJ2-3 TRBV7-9 ASSLAGTSGATDTQY
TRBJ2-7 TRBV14 ASSQFTGAYEQY
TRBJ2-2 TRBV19 ASSRTSGGPGELF
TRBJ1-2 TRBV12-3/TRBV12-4 ASSLVGGYGYT
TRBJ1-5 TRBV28 ASSLALDRRRHYSNQPQH
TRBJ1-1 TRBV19 ASSPIQGAQSATEAF
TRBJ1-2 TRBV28 ASTLEGGDGYT
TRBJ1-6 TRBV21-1 ASSTVGKGQGDSPLH
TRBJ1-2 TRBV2 ASSAQGYGYT
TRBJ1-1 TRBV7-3 ASSLQANTEAF
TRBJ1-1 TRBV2 ASSEGGKGLYAVAF
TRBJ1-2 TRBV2 ASRAGAAVGYT
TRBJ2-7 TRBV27 ASSLWTGGEQY
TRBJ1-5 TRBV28 ASTRDSVISNQPQH
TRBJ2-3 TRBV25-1 ASSDLVADTQY
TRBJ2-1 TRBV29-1 SVAKRLAGDNEQF